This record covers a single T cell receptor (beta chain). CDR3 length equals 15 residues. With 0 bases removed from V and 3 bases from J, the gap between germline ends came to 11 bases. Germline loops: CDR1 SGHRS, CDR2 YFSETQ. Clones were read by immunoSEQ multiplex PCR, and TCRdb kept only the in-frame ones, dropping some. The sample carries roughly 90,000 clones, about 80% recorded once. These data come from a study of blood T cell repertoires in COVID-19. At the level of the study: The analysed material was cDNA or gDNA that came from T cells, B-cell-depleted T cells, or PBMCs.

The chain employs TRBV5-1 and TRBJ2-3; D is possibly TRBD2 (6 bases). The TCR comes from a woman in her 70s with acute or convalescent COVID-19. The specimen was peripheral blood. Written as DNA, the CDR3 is TGCGCCAGCAGCTTGGACGGGAGTTGGACAGATACGCAGTATTTT. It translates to CASSLDGSWTDTQYF.